This T cell receptor (beta chain) was documented in a study of cytomegalovirus exposure and HLA in healthy donors. Overall study: Genetic ancestry analysis placed approximately 78% of the 400 or so donors that were genotyped in the Caucasian-associated cluster. Whole-study results and caveats: In a later analysis, common viral pathogens appeared linked to several of the most significant clusters. In a later analysis, a missense DCLRE1C variant was linked to TCR beta V- and J-gene trimming. In a later analysis, CMV-associated beta chains were mostly HLA-associated, it appeared.

The PCR had 60 Vbeta and 13 Jbeta primers. Assay: immunoSEQ multiplex PCR; the TCRdb copy retains only in-frame clones and omits some. The sample contains fewer than 110,000 clones, roughly 74% of which appear only once. On this clone itself: Its antigen is unknown. Sequence at one end of the junction differs from germline and may be a read error.

Sequenced input: PBMCs. This TCR was recovered from a woman between 40 and 50 years old in good health and CMV-seronegative.

This CDR3 is CSSRHSGTGELFF. The CDR3 DNA reads TGTTCCAGCAGACACTCAGGGACCGGGGAGCTGTTTTTT. The rearrangement uses TRBV7-9 and TRBJ2-2, with a weak D call TRBD1 (5 bases). The CDR3 runs to 13 residues. From germline, CDR1 is SEHNR and CDR2 FQNEAQ (reference sequence).